This TCR beta chain was identified in a study of control samples from healthy donors and cancer patients. The CDR3 length is 15 residues. J was trimmed by 4 bases and V by 2 bases; bases with no gene match: 4. CDR1 SGHVS and CDR2 FNYEAQ come from the germline V gene. The repertoire was sequenced with immunoSEQ multiplex PCR; TCRdb's copy has only in-frame clones and lacks some. In the table there are 100,000 to 150,000 clones, about nine tenths of which are singletons. The J gene is TRBJ1-4, the V gene TRBV7-6; 7 bases map to TRBD1. Material: blood. This TCR was recovered from a woman aged 18 to 35 in good health. CDR3 nucleotide sequence: TGTGCCAGCAGCTTACTGGGACAGCGTAATGAAAAACTGTTTTTT. This sequence encodes CASSLLGQRNEKLFF. Based on the CDR3 plus reference TRBV7-6 and TRBJ1-4, the full variable domain is GAGVSQSPRYKVTKRGQDVALRCDPISGHVSLYWYRQALGQGPEFLTYFNYEAQQDKSGLPNDRFSAERPEGSISTLTIQRTEQRDSAMYRCASSLLGQRNEKLFFGSGTQLSVL.